The clone carrying this T cell receptor beta chain was detected a few times. MiXCR, applied by TCRdb to the RT-PCR reads, yields one record per CDR3 protein. The sample yields about 700,000 distinct CDR3 sequences, 14% seen once. The CDR3 is made up of 14 amino acids. After removal of 5 bases from V and 3 bases from J, the junction contained 4 bases not matched to a gene. CDR1 is GTSNPN and CDR2 is SVGIG in the germline V gene (reference sequence). The receptor was derived from a female donor in good health, serving as a healthy control. The chain combines TRBV30 with TRBJ2-3; 11 bases line up with TRBD2. The sample was memory CD4+ T cells from blood. CDR3 residues: CAWGTSGNTDTQYF. CDR3 sequence (DNA): TGTGCCTGGGGGACTAGCGGAAATACAGATACGCAGTATTTT.